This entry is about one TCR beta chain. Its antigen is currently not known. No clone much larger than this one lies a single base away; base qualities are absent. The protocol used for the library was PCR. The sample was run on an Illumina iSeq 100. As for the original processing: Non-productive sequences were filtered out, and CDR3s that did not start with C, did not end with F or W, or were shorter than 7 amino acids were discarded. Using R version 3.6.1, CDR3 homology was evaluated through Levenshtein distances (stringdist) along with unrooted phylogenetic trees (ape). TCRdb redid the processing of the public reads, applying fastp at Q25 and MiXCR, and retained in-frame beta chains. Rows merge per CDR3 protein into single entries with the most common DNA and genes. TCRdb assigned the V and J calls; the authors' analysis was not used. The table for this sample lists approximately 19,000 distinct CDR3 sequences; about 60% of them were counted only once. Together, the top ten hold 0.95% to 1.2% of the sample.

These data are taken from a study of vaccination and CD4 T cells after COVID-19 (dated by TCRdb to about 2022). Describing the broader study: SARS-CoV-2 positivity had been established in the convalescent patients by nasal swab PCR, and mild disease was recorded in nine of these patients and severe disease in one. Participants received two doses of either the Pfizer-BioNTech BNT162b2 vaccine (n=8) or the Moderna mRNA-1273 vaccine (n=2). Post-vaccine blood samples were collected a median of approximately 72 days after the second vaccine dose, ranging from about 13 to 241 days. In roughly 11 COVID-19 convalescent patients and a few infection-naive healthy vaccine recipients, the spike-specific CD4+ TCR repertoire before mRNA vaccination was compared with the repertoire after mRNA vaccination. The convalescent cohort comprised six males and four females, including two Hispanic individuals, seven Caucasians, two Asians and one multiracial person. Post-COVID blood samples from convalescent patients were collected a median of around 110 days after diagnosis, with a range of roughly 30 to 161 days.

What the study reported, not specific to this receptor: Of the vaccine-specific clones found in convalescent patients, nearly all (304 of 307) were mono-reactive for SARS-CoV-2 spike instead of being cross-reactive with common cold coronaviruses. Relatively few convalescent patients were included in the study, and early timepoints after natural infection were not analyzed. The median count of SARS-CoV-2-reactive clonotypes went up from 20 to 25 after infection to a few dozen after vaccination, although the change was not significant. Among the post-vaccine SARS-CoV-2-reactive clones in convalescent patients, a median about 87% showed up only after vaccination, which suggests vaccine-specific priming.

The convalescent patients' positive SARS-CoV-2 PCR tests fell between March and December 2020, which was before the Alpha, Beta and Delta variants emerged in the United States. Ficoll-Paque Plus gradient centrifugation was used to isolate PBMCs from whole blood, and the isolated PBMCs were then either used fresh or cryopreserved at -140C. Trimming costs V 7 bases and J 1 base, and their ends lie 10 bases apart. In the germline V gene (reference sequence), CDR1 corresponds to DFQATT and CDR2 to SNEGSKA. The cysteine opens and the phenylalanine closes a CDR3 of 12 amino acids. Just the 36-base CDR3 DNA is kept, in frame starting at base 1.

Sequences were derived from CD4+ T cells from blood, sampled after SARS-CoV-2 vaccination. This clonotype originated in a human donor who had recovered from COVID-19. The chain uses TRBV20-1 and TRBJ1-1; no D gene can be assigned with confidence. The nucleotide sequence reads TGCAGTGGGCTGCTCAAGAACACTGAAGCTTTCTTT. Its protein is CSGLLKNTEAFF.